Listed below are T cell receptor beta chains from one sample, sequenced in a study of blood T cell repertoires in COVID-19. Measured with immunoSEQ multiplex PCR; TCRdb has only the in-frame clones, and not every one. The data show 30,000 to 40,000 clones, around 85% seen once. The material sequenced was peripheral blood. Source of these receptors: a man in his fifties or sixties with active COVID-19. Both conserved end residues are part of each CDR3. Fields, in order: D gene, clone size, J gene, V gene, CDR3 DNA, CDR3 protein. The D gene is left open where the match is weak. Not every row has a clone size; where given, it reads once, few, many or a size class.

d_call: TRBD1
clone_size: NA
j_call: TRBJ2-3
v_call: TRBV2
cdr3_nt: TGTGCCAGCAGTGAGGGACTGACAGGGGGGTTAGGTTTT
cdr3_aa: CASSEGLTGGLGF

d_call: NA
clone_size: once
j_call: TRBJ2-5
v_call: TRBV6-6
cdr3_nt: TGTGCCAGCAGTTCCCGGACAGCGGCAAGAGAGACCCAGTACTTC
cdr3_aa: CASSSRTAARETQYF

d_call: NA
clone_size: once
j_call: TRBJ2-1
v_call: TRBV4-1
cdr3_nt: TGCGCCAGCAGCCAAGCCTGGGACACCTCCTACAATGAGCAGTTCTTC
cdr3_aa: CASSQAWDTSYNEQFF

d_call: TRBD2
clone_size: once
j_call: TRBJ2-3
v_call: TRBV2
cdr3_nt: TGTGCCAGCAGTGAAGGTCTAGCGGGGGCCAACACAGATACGCAGTATTTT
cdr3_aa: CASSEGLAGANTDTQYF

d_call: NA
clone_size: NA
j_call: TRBJ2-7
v_call: TRBV3-1/TRBV3-2
cdr3_nt: TGTGCCAGCAGCCAAGATAGGACCCAGGGAAAAGAGCAGTACTTC
cdr3_aa: CASSQDRTQGKEQYF

d_call: NA
clone_size: NA
j_call: TRBJ1-6
v_call: TRBV7-2
cdr3_nt: TGTGCCAGCAGCTTCGGCCCGGGTCTTAATTCACCCCTCCACTTT
cdr3_aa: CASSFGPGLNSPLHF

d_call: NA
clone_size: NA
j_call: TRBJ1-2
v_call: TRBV14
cdr3_nt: TGTGCCAGCAGCCAAGTGATTCGGGGAGGCTACACCTTC
cdr3_aa: CASSQVIRGGYTF

d_call: TRBD1
clone_size: NA
j_call: TRBJ1-4
v_call: TRBV27
cdr3_nt: TGTGCCAGCAGAAATCAGGGGGCAGGGGAAAAACTGTTTTTT
cdr3_aa: CASRNQGAGEKLFF

d_call: NA
clone_size: NA
j_call: TRBJ2-7
v_call: TRBV12-3/TRBV12-4
cdr3_nt: TGTGCCAGCAGTTTAGCCCTACTTGGCGAGCAGTACTTC
cdr3_aa: CASSLALLGEQYF

d_call: TRBD1
clone_size: NA
j_call: TRBJ1-4
v_call: TRBV19
cdr3_nt: TGTGCCAGTACAACAGGGGGACGGGCAACTAATGAAAAACTGTTTTTT
cdr3_aa: CASTTGGRATNEKLFF

d_call: NA
clone_size: few
j_call: TRBJ1-5
v_call: TRBV11-3
cdr3_nt: TGTGCCAGCAGCTTCCCTGGGGGGGGGAGCAATCAGCCCCAGCATTTT
cdr3_aa: CASSFPGGGSNQPQHF

d_call: NA
clone_size: NA
j_call: TRBJ1-2
v_call: TRBV27
cdr3_nt: TGTGCCAGCAGAGGGACTGTCCCCTTCAACTATGGCTACACCTTC
cdr3_aa: CASRGTVPFNYGYTF

d_call: NA
clone_size: NA
j_call: TRBJ1-1
v_call: TRBV3-1/TRBV3-2
cdr3_nt: TGTGCCAGCAGCCTAGACAGGAACACTGAAGCTTTCTTT
cdr3_aa: CASSLDRNTEAFF

d_call: TRBD1
clone_size: NA
j_call: TRBJ2-7
v_call: TRBV25-1
cdr3_nt: TGTGCCAGCTCCTACGGGGACAGGGTCGACGAGCAGTACTTC
cdr3_aa: CASSYGDRVDEQYF

d_call: NA
clone_size: NA
j_call: TRBJ2-3
v_call: TRBV29-1
cdr3_nt: TGCAGCGTTGGCCCTAACAGACCAGATACGCAGTATTTT
cdr3_aa: CSVGPNRPDTQYF

d_call: NA
clone_size: NA
j_call: TRBJ2-5
v_call: TRBV5-4
cdr3_nt: TGTGCCAGCAGCTTGAGACGGCTCGGGGAGACCCAGTACTTC
cdr3_aa: CASSLRRLGETQYF

d_call: TRBD1
clone_size: NA
j_call: TRBJ2-5
v_call: TRBV28
cdr3_nt: TGTGCCAGCAGTTTGACGGGACAGGGGAAAGAGACCCAGTACTTC
cdr3_aa: CASSLTGQGKETQYF

d_call: TRBD2
clone_size: medium-sized
j_call: TRBJ2-7
v_call: TRBV13
cdr3_nt: TGTGCCAGCAGCCCTCCCGTTAGCGGGGTCTCCTACGAGCAGTACTTC
cdr3_aa: CASSPPVSGVSYEQYF

d_call: NA
clone_size: NA
j_call: TRBJ2-7
v_call: TRBV11-2
cdr3_nt: TGTGCCAGCAGCTTAGGGCGGGGGCGCTACGAGCAGTACTTC
cdr3_aa: CASSLGRGRYEQYF

d_call: TRBD1
clone_size: once
j_call: TRBJ1-1
v_call: TRBV9
cdr3_nt: TGTGCCAGCAGCGAACCCGGGACAGGATTGAACACTGAAGCTTTCTTT
cdr3_aa: CASSEPGTGLNTEAFF

d_call: TRBD1
clone_size: NA
j_call: TRBJ2-7
v_call: TRBV4-3
cdr3_nt: TGCGCCAGCAGCCAAGATCTAGCCCCGGGACAGGAGCCCTACGAGCAGTACTTC
cdr3_aa: CASSQDLAPGQEPYEQYF

d_call: TRBD2
clone_size: NA
j_call: TRBJ2-3
v_call: TRBV2
cdr3_nt: TGTGCCAGCCCGGGGCTAGCGGGGTTCACAGATACGCAGTATTTT
cdr3_aa: CASPGLAGFTDTQYF

d_call: TRBD1
clone_size: NA
j_call: TRBJ1-1
v_call: TRBV6-5
cdr3_nt: TGTGCCAGCAGTTATCGAGGACAGGGCACTGAAGCTTTCTTT
cdr3_aa: CASSYRGQGTEAFF

d_call: NA
clone_size: once
j_call: TRBJ1-4
v_call: TRBV6-5
cdr3_nt: TGTGCCAGCAGGGACAGCGCAACTAATGAAAAACTGTTTTTT
cdr3_aa: CASRDSATNEKLFF

d_call: NA
clone_size: few
j_call: TRBJ2-2
v_call: TRBV14
cdr3_nt: TGTGCCAGCAGCCAAAACAGGGTGCCCGGGGAGCTGTTTTTT
cdr3_aa: CASSQNRVPGELFF

d_call: NA
clone_size: few
j_call: TRBJ2-7
v_call: TRBV6-6
cdr3_nt: TGTGCCAGCGGGCGGGGGCCCTCCTACGAGCAGTACTTC
cdr3_aa: CASGRGPSYEQYF

d_call: NA
clone_size: once
j_call: TRBJ1-1
v_call: TRBV5-4
cdr3_nt: TGTGCCAGCAGCTTCATTGACAGGAACACTGAAGCTTTCTTT
cdr3_aa: CASSFIDRNTEAFF

d_call: TRBD1
clone_size: NA
j_call: TRBJ2-3
v_call: TRBV5-1
cdr3_nt: TGCGCCAGCAGCTTGGTCGGGGACAGGACGCAGTATTTT
cdr3_aa: CASSLVGDRTQYF

d_call: TRBD2
clone_size: NA
j_call: TRBJ2-1
v_call: TRBV7-2
cdr3_nt: TGTGCCAGCAGCTCGGGACTAGCGGGGAAGAATGAGCAGTTCTTC
cdr3_aa: CASSSGLAGKNEQFF

d_call: NA
clone_size: NA
j_call: TRBJ2-3
v_call: TRBV3-1/TRBV3-2
cdr3_nt: TGTGCCAGCAGCCAAGACTTCGGGGGCACAGATACGCAGTATTTT
cdr3_aa: CASSQDFGGTDTQYF

d_call: TRBD1
clone_size: NA
j_call: TRBJ2-2
v_call: TRBV7-8
cdr3_nt: TGTGCCAGCAGCAGGTACAGGGGTTTACAAACCGAGACCGGGGAGCTGTTTTTT
cdr3_aa: CASSRYRGLQTETGELFF

d_call: TRBD2
clone_size: once
j_call: TRBJ2-1
v_call: TRBV7-2
cdr3_nt: TGTGCCAGCAGCCGCGGGACTAGCGGGGGGTCTCAGCAGTTCTTC
cdr3_aa: CASSRGTSGGSQQFF

d_call: NA
clone_size: NA
j_call: TRBJ1-5
v_call: TRBV10-3
cdr3_nt: TGTGCCATCAGTTCCGACGGGAGCAATCAGCCCCAGCATTTT
cdr3_aa: CAISSDGSNQPQHF

d_call: TRBD1
clone_size: NA
j_call: TRBJ1-5
v_call: TRBV28
cdr3_nt: TGTGCCAGCAGCCAATCCGGGACAGGGTCCGATCAGCCCCAGCATTTT
cdr3_aa: CASSQSGTGSDQPQHF

d_call: TRBD1
clone_size: once
j_call: TRBJ2-1
v_call: TRBV5-5
cdr3_nt: TGTGCCAGCAGCTTGGGAGGACAGGGGGCCTATGAGCAGTTCTTC
cdr3_aa: CASSLGGQGAYEQFF